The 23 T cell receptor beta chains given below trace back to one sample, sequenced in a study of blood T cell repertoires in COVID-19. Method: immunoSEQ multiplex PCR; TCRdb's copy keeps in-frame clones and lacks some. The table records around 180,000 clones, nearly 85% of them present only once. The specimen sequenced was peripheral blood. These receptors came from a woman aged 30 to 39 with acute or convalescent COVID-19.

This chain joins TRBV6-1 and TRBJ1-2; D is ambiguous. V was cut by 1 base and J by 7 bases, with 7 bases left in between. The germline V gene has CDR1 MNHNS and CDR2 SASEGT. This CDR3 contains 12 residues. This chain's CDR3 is CASSEVGAGYTF. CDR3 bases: TGTGCCAGCAGTGAAGTAGGAGCTGGCTACACCTTC.

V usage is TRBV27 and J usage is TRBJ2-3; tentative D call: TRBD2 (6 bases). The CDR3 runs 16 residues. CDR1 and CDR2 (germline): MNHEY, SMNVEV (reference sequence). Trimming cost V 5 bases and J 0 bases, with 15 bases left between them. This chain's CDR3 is CASSPQVSGSTDTQYF. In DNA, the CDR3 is TGTGCCAGCAGTCCCCAGGTTAGCGGAAGCACAGATACGCAGTATTTT.

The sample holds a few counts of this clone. The CDR3 is CASSAGGSLGGYTF. The CDR3 bases are TGTGCCAGCAGCGCGGGGGGCTCACTGGGAGGCTACACCTTC. V is TRBV9 and J is TRBJ1-2, with D perhaps matching TRBD1 (6 bases). The germline V and J ends were trimmed by 3 bases and 8 bases, with 17 bases remaining between them. The CDR3 has 14 amino acids. Germline V lookup: CDR1 SGDLS, CDR2 YYNGEE.

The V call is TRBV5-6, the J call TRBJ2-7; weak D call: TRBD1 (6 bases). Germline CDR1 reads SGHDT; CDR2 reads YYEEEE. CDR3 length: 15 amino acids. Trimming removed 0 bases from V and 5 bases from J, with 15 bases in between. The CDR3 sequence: CASSLVVYRDDEQYF. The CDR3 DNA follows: TGTGCCAGCAGCTTGGTCGTCTACAGGGACGACGAGCAGTACTTC.

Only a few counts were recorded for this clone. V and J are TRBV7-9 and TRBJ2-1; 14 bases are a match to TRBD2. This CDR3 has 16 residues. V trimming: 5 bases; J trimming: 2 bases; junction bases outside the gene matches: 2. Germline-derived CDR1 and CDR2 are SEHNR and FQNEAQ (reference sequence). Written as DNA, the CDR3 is TGTGCCAGCAGCGAGGGACTAGCGGGAGCCTACAATGAGCAGTTCTTC. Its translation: CASSEGLAGAYNEQFF.

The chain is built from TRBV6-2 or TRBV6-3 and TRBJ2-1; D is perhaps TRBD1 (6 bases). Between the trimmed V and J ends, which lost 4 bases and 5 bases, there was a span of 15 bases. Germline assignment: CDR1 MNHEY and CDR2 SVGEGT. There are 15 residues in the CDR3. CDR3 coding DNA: TGTGCCAGCAGTTCCGCAGGGGCGTCCAACAATGAGCAGTTCTTC. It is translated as CASSSAGASNNEQFF.

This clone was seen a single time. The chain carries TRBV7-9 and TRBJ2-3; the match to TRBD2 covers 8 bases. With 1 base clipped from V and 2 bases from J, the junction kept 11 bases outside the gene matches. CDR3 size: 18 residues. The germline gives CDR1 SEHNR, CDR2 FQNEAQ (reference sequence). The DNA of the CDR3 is TGTGCCAGCAGCTTAGGAGGGACTAGTGGGCGTGACACAGATACGCAGTATTTT. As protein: CASSLGGTSGRDTDTQYF. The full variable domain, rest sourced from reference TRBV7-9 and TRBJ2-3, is DTGVSQNPRHKITKRGQNVTFRCDPISEHNRLYWYRQTLGQGPEFLTYFQNEAQLEKSRLLSDRFSAERPKGSFSTLEIQRTEQGDSAMYLCASSLGGTSGRDTDTQYFGPGTRLTVL.

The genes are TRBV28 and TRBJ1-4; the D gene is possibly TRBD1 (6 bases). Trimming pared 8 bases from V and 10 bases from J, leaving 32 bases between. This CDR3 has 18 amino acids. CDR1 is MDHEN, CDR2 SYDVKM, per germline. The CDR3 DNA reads TGTGCCAGCGAGGGGGGGCAACGGAGCGGCCTAGTATTGCGAAAACTGTTTTTT. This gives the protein CASEGGQRSGLVLRKLFF.

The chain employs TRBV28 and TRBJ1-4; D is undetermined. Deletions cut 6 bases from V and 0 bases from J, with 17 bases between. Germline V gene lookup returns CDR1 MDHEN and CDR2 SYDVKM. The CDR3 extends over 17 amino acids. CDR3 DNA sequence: TGTGCCAGCAGCCCACGGAGCCCGCCAGCAACTAATGAAAAACTGTTTTTT. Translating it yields CASSPRSPPATNEKLFF.

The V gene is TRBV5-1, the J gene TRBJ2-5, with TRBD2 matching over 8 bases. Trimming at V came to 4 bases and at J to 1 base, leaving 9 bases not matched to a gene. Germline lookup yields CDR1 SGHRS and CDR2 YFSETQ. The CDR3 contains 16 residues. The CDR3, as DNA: TGCGCCAGCAGCCAGAGGCTAGCGGGTTTCCAAGAGACCCAGTACTTC. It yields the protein CASSQRLAGFQETQYF.

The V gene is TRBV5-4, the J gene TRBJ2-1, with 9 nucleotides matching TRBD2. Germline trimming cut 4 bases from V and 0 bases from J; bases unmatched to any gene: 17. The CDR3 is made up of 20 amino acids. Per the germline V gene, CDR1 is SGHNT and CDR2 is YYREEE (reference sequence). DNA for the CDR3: TGTGCCAGCAGCCGCCCGCGGAGCGGGGGGCCGAGGAGCTCCTACAATGAGCAGTTCTTC. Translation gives CASSRPRSGGPRSSYNEQFF.

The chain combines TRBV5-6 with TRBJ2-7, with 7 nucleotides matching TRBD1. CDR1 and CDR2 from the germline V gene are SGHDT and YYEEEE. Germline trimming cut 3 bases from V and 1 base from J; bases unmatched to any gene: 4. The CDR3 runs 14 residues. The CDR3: CASSYRDRSYEQYF. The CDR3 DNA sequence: TGTGCCAGCAGCTACCGGGACAGATCCTACGAGCAGTACTTC. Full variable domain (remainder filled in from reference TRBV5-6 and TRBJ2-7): DAGVTQSPTHLIKTRGQQVTLRCSPKSGHDTVSWYQQALGQGPQFIFQYYEEEERQRGNFPDRFSGHQFPNYSSELNVNALLLGDSALYLCASSYRDRSYEQYFGPGTRLTVT.

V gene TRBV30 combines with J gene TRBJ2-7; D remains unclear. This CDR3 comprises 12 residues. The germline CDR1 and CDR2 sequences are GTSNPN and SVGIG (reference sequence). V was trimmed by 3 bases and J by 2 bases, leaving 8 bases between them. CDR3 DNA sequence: TGTGCCTGGAGCCCAGATACCTACGAGCAGTACTTC. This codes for CAWSPDTYEQYF.

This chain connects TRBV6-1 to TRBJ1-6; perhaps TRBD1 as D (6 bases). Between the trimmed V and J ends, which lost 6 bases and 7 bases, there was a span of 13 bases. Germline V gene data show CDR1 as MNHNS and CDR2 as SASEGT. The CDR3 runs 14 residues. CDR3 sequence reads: CASSNRAGNSPLHF. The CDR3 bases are TGTGCCAGCAGCAACAGGGCAGGAAATTCACCCCTCCACTTT.

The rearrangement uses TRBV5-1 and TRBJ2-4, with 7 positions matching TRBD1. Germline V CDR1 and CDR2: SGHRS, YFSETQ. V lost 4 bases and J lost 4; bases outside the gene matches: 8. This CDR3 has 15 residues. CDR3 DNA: TGCGCCAGCAGCCCCGAGGACAGGCGGAAAAACATTCAGTACTTC. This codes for CASSPEDRRKNIQYF.

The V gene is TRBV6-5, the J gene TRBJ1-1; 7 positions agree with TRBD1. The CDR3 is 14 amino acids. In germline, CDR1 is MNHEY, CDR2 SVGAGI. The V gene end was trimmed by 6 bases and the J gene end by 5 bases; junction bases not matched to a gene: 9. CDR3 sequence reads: CASRSRGVETEAFF. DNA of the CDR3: TGTGCCAGCAGGTCCAGGGGGGTCGAGACTGAAGCTTTCTTT.

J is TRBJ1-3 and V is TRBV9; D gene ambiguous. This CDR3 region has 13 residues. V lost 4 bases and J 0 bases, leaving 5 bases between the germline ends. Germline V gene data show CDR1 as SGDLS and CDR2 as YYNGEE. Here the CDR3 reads CASSSSSGNTIYF. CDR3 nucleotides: TGTGCCAGCAGCTCGAGCTCTGGAAACACCATATATTTT.

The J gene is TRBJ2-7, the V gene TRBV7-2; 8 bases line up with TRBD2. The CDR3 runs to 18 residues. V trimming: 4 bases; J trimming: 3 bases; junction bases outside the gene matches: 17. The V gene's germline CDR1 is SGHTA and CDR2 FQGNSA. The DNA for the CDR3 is TGTGCCAGCAGCTGGCGGGTAGCGGGGCCACTAAGTTACTACGAGCAGTACTTC. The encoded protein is CASSWRVAGPLSYYEQYF. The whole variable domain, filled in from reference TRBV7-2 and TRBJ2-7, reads GAGVSQSPSNKVTEKGKDVELRCDPISGHTALYWYRQSLGQGLEFLIYFQGNSAPDKSGLPSDRFSAERTGGSVSTLTIQRTQQEDSAVYLCASSWRVAGPLSYYEQYFGPGTRLTVT.

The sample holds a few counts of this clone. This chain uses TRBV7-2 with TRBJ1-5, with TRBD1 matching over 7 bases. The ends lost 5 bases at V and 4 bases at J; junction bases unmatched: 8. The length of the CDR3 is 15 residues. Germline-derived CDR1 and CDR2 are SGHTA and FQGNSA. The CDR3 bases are TGTGCCAGCAGCGGACGGACAGGCCAAAATCAGCCCCAGCATTTT. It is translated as CASSGRTGQNQPQHF.

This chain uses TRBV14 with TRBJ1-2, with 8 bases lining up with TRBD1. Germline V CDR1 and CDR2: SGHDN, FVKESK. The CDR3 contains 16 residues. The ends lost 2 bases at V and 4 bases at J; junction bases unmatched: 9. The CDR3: CASSQPGTGDLYGYTF. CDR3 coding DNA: TGTGCCAGCAGCCAACCTGGGACAGGAGACCTCTATGGCTACACCTTC.

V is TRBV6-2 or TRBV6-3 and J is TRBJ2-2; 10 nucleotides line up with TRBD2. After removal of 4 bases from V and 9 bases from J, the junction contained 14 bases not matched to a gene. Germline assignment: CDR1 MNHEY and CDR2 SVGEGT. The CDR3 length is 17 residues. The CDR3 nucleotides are TGTGCCAGCAGTTTACCCCGCCTAGCGGGAGCTGATCGGGAGCTGTTTTTT. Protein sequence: CASSLPRLAGADRELFF.

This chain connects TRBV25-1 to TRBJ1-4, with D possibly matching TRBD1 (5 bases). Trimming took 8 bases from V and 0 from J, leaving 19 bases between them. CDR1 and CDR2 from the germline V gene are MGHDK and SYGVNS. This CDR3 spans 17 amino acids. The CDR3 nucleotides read TGTGCCAGCGGAGGGGACGGGGGTCGCTCAACTAATGAAAAACTGTTTTTT. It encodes CASGGDGGRSTNEKLFF.

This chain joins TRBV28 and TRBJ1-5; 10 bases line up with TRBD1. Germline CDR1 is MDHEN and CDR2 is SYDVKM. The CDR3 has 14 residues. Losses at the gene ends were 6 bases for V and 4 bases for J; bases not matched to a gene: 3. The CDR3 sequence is CASRGDRGNQPQHF. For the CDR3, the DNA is TGTGCCAGCAGGGGGGACAGGGGAAATCAGCCCCAGCATTTT.